This TCR beta chain was sequenced for a study of T cell responses to AZD1222 COVID-19 vaccine (TCRdb year 2021). In terms of the full investigation: A total of over 230 trial participants underwent TCR sequencing, of whom under 220 had received two doses of AZD1222 and around 25 had received two doses of the MenACWY control vaccine. Trial participants were enrolled by age into subgroups of 18-55, 56-69 and 70-plus years, and around 150, 28 and 57 TCR-sequenced participants, respectively, were included in these subgroups.

Via the germline V gene, CDR1 is MNHEY and CDR2 SVGEGT. Between the V and J ends, shortened by 5 bases and 2 bases respectively, the junction contains 2 bases. Reading from cysteine to phenylalanine, the CDR3 counts 11 amino acids. Only CDR3 DNA remains: 33 bases, in frame from the first base. The CDR3 regions of human TCRbeta chains were analyzed by immunosequencing. The paper's data handling went like this. Repertoire TCRs were matched against a reference library of SARS-CoV-2-specific TCRs generated with the MIRA antigen-specificity platform. Breadth was defined as the fraction of unique TCRs that were SARS-CoV-2-associated, and depth was defined as the fraction of total T cells that were SARS-CoV-2-associated. Using the MIRA data, every spike-specific TCR was mapped to the spike region that the TCR reacted to and assigned to either a CD4 or a CD8 class. Log10-transformed breadth and depth values were compared by one-way ANOVA with Sidak's multiple comparisons tests. Sourced from immuneACCESS, this table was stored by TCRdb with only in-frame sequences that have V and J called. A share of the clones is absent; for the studies checked, an unresolved V gene accounts for under half, and the remainder has no known explanation. V and J calls and clone size are copied from that table; D and trimming were computed from the DNA. Here the sample has about 160,000 clones; about 91% occur a single time. Around 4.5% of the sample lies in the top ten.

Summary of the overall study and its limitations: The whole spike protein was spanned by vaccine-associated CD4 TCRs, and dominant responses were seen in regions 160-218 and 743-854. The 56-69-year group was small, and its depth increase did not reach significance, likely because of low power. Conclusions about previously exposed vaccinees are limited because only six or seven AZD1222 recipients were SARS-CoV-2 seropositive at baseline. Participants were mostly white British and included more females than males, and it was suggested by the authors that clonal diversity may have been underestimated. After two AZD1222 doses, spike-specific TCR breadth and depth were significantly higher than at day 0 and than in MenACWY recipients. Nearly half of unique spike-specific TCRs reportedly recognized epitopes outside regions mutated in the B.1.351 and B.1.1.7 variants. Because no day 14 peak-response samples were available, the repertoires could be characterized only after the peak T cell response.

About this clone itself: The antigen it binds to is not known. Base qualities are not provided; no much larger clone lies one nucleotide away.

Read against the paper, the sample's time point label means: baseline before first vaccination. Per the publication, the treatment or condition label means: meningococcal conjugate vaccine given as trial control. Vaccinee samples came from UK trials COV001 and COV002, including a single-blind randomized controlled phase 2/3 trial of AZD1222 (ChAdOx1 nCoV-19) in healthy adults. Trial participant PBMC samples were collected at day 0 and day 28 after the second dose for TCRbeta chain sequencing. The receptor's source is an adult in good health. This chain joins TRBV6-2 or TRBV6-3 to TRBJ2-3; no D gene call is confident. Material: peripheral blood, obtained on day 0 of MenACWY control vaccination. CDR3 loop: CASSNTDTQYF. The base sequence is TGTGCCAGCAGTAACACAGATACGCAGTATTTT.